This T cell receptor beta chain was identified in a study of blood T cell repertoires in COVID-19. On the study more broadly: The United States, Italy and Spain were the sources of the acute and convalescent COVID-19 samples. PBMCs, B-cell-depleted T cells, or T cells were the source of the cDNA or gDNA that made up the material.

Here immunoSEQ multiplex PCR was the method, and the copy in TCRdb shows in-frame clones only, minus some. The table lists 70,000 to 90,000 clones, roughly four fifths of them singletons, with approximately 1.2% in the top ten. The CDR3 totals 14 residues. V shed 5 bases and J 1 base; nucleotides not matched to a gene: 4. Per the germline V gene, CDR1 is MNHEY and CDR2 is SMNVEV (reference sequence). The material sequenced was peripheral blood. The sequence came from a woman of 80 years or more with acute or convalescent COVID-19. The V and J genes are TRBV27 and TRBJ1-1; 7 positions agree with TRBD1. CDR3 sequence reads: CASSGQVSNTEAFF. Written as DNA, the CDR3 is TGTGCCAGCAGTGGACAGGTTTCGAACACTGAAGCTTTCTTT.